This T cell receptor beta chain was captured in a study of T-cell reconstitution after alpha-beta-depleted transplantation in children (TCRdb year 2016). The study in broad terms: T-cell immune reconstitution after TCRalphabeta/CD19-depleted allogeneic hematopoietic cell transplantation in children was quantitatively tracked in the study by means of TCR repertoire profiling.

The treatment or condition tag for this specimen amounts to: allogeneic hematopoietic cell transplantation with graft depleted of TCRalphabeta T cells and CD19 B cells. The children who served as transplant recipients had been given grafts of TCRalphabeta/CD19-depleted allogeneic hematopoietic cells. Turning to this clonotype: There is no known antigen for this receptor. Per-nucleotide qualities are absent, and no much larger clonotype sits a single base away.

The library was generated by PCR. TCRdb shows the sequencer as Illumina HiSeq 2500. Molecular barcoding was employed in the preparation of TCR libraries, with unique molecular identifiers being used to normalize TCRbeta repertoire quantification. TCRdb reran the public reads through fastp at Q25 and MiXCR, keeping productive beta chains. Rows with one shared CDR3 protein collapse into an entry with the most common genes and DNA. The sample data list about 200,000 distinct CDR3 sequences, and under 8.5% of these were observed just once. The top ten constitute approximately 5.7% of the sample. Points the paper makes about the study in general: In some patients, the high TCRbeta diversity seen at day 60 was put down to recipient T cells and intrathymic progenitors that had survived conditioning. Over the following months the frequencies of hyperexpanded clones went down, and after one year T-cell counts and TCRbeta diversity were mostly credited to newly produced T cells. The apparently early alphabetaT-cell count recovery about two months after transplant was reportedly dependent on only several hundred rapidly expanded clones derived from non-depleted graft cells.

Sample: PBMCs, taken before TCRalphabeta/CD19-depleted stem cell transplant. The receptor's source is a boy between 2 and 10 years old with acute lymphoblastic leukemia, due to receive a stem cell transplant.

The CDR3 here reads CASSPHRVDYGYTF. The nucleotide sequence reads TGTGCCAGCAGTCCTCACAGGGTTGACTATGGCTACACCTTC. The sequence joins TRBV27 to TRBJ1-2, with a weak D call of TRBD1 (6 bases match). From the cysteine up to the phenylalanine, the CDR3 has a length of 14 residues. Only the CDR3 DNA is retained, 42 bases long and in frame from the first base. Per the germline V gene (reference sequence), MNHEY is the CDR1 and SMNVEV is the CDR2. V gives up 5 bases and J gives up 3 bases, and the segment between their germline ends measures 13 bases.